What follows describes a single T cell receptor beta chain. What it binds is not known. Before sequencing took place, the ViraFEST assay used viral peptide pools to expand antigen-specific CD4+ T cells. Subsequent to less than eleven days of culture, CD4+ T cells were isolated. Sometime from March through December 2020, the person acquired a SARS-CoV-2 infection that PCR confirmed. These data belong to a study of vaccination effects on CD4 cells after COVID-19. The CDR3 contains 14 residues. Trimming shortened V by 6 bases and J by 5 bases, and 15 bases separated the two germline ends. The germline CDR1 and CDR2 sequences are SGHNT and YYREEE (reference sequence). Clones were read by immunoSEQ multiplex PCR, and TCRdb kept only the in-frame ones, dropping some. In the table there are 63,000 or so clones, roughly 73% of which are singletons.

The sequence was collected from a human donor who had a prior SARS-CoV-2 infection. This rearrangement joins TRBV5-4 to TRBJ2-1, with D perhaps being TRBD1 or TRBD2 (5 bases each). The material sequenced was CD4+ T cells from PBMCs cultured with HIV peptides, taken before COVID-19 vaccination. Subset noted: HIV-1 Nef peptide pool negative control/reference culture. The CDR3 sequence: CASKKQGANNEQFF. The CDR3 coding sequence is TGTGCCAGCAAAAAGCAGGGAGCGAACAATGAGCAGTTCTTC.